A selection of T cell receptor beta chains follows, all from one sample in a study of T cell responses to AZD1222 COVID-19 vaccine. Measured with immunoSEQ multiplex PCR; TCRdb has only the in-frame clones, and not every one. In the table there are 150,000 to 200,000 clones, about 90% of which are singletons. Sequenced here: peripheral blood, sampled on day 0 of AZD1222 vaccination. The receptor set was obtained from an adult in good health. Both conserved end residues are part of each CDR3. A D gene is named only where the DNA matches it firmly. Only some rows state a clone size, as once, few, many or a class for expanded clones.

V	size	D	J	CDR3	DNA
TRBV5-1	-	-	TRBJ2-1	CASSLSVAGGGNEQFF	TGCGCCAGCAGCTTGTCGGTGGCAGGGGGAGGCAATGAGCAGTTCTTC
TRBV28	-	TRBD1	TRBJ2-2	CASRTGVTGELFF	TGTGCCAGCCGAACAGGGGTGACCGGGGAGCTGTTTTTT
TRBV19	-	TRBD1	TRBJ2-7	CASSIIGTGNNYEQYF	TGTGCCAGTAGTATTATTGGGACAGGGAATAACTACGAGCAGTACTTC
TRBV11-2	-	-	TRBJ1-5	CASSFIPDYLYQPQHF	TGTGCCAGCAGCTTCATCCCGGACTATCTTTATCAGCCCCAGCATTTT
TRBV20-1	-	-	TRBJ2-1	CSEGLHNEQFF	TGCAGTGAAGGCCTTCACAATGAGCAGTTCTTC
TRBV3-1/TRBV3-2	-	-	TRBJ2-7	CASSLAKYEQYF	TGTGCCAGCAGCCTAGCGAAATACGAGCAGTACTTC
TRBV6-6	-	TRBD1	TRBJ2-1	CASSYSTGTGYNEQFF	TGTGCCAGCAGTTACTCGACCGGGACAGGTTACAATGAGCAGTTCTTC
TRBV30	-	-	TRBJ2-1	CAWSKDNEQFF	TGTGCCTGGAGTAAGGACAATGAGCAGTTCTTC
TRBV30	once	-	TRBJ2-2	CAWRLRGSTGELFF	TGTGCCTGGAGGCTTCGGGGCAGCACCGGGGAGCTGTTTTTT
TRBV5-4	-	-	TRBJ1-1	CASSLGQPLMTEAFF	TGTGCCAGCAGCCTAGGACAGCCACTAATGACTGAAGCTTTCTTT
TRBV9	-	-	TRBJ1-1	CASSRELTGIEAFF	TGTGCCAGCAGCCGGGAATTGACAGGAATTGAAGCTTTCTTT
TRBV6-5	-	-	TRBJ1-3	CASRGSQLSGNTIYF	TGTGCCAGCAGGGGGTCCCAACTCTCTGGAAACACCATATATTTT
TRBV18	-	TRBD1	TRBJ1-5	CASSRPTTGGGNQPQHF	TGTGCCAGCTCACGCCCAACTACAGGGGGAGGAAATCAGCCCCAGCATTTT
TRBV2	-	-	TRBJ1-4	CASLRGTLINEKLFF	TGTGCCAGCCTAAGAGGGACCCTTATTAATGAAAAACTGTTTTTT
TRBV5-8	-	-	TRBJ1-4	CASSREAATNEKLFF	TGTGCCAGCAGCAGGGAGGCTGCAACTAATGAAAAACTGTTTTTT
TRBV5-1	-	TRBD1	TRBJ2-2	CASSTGQGSTGELFF	TGCGCCAGCAGCACGGGACAGGGTAGCACCGGGGAGCTGTTTTTT
TRBV6-5	-	TRBD1	TRBJ1-1	CASSYSDRGYTAFF	TGTGCCAGCAGTTACTCGGACAGGGGATACACGGCTTTCTTT
TRBV18	-	-	TRBJ2-2	CASSLGQNTGELFF	TGTGCCAGCTCACTGGGACAGAACACCGGGGAGCTGTTTTTT
TRBV2	-	-	TRBJ1-4	CASRDRQFNEKLFF	TGTGCCAGCAGGGACAGACAGTTTAATGAAAAACTGTTTTTT
TRBV19	-	TRBD1	TRBJ2-6	CASRTLQGTEAGANVLTF	TGTGCCAGTAGAACGCTACAGGGGACGGAAGCTGGGGCCAACGTCCTGACTTTC
TRBV9	-	TRBD2	TRBJ2-3	CASSEGLAVYTQYF	TGTGCCAGCAGCGAAGGACTAGCGGTGTATACGCAGTATTTT
TRBV6-2/TRBV6-3	-	-	TRBJ2-1	CASSYMAVGKNEQFF	TGTGCCAGCAGTTACATGGCAGTGGGTAAAAATGAGCAGTTCTTC
TRBV6-5	-	TRBD2	TRBJ2-7	CASGLAGVGAYEQYF	TGTGCCAGTGGACTAGCGGGAGTGGGCGCCTACGAGCAGTACTTC
TRBV27	-	-	TRBJ1-5	CASSLGPSPGNQPQHF	TGTGCCAGCAGTTTAGGCCCTTCCCCGGGCAATCAGCCCCAGCATTTT
TRBV5-8	-	-	TRBJ2-2	CASIPIGAVNTGELFF	TGTGCCAGCATACCTATTGGGGCTGTGAACACCGGGGAGCTGTTTTTT
TRBV6-5	-	-	TRBJ1-4	CASSYGTYGDEKLFF	TGTGCCAGCAGTTACGGAACGTACGGGGACGAAAAACTGTTTTTT
TRBV10-2	-	TRBD1	TRBJ1-4	CASSSPGTGEKLFF	TGCGCCAGCAGTTCCCCCGGGACAGGGGAAAAACTGTTTTTT
TRBV6-5	-	-	TRBJ2-1	CASSTLRDFHNEQFF	TGTGCCAGCAGCACCCTCCGGGACTTCCACAATGAGCAGTTCTTC
TRBV7-3	-	-	TRBJ2-5	CASSPGTPQGGETQYF	TGTGCCAGCAGCCCCGGGACTCCCCAAGGGGGAGAGACCCAGTACTTC
TRBV13	once	-	TRBJ2-7	CASNRAPYEQYF	TGTGCCAGCAACAGGGCCCCCTACGAGCAGTACTTC
TRBV7-8	-	-	TRBJ2-1	CASSLVQAGVSYNEQFF	TGTGCCAGCAGCTTAGTGCAAGCGGGCGTCTCCTACAATGAGCAGTTCTTC
TRBV4-1	-	TRBD2	TRBJ2-1	CASSLAGNSYNEQFF	TGCGCCAGCAGCCTAGCGGGGAACTCCTACAATGAGCAGTTCTTC
TRBV7-9	-	TRBD1	TRBJ2-7	CASSLGQGISYEQYF	TGTGCCAGCAGTCTCGGACAGGGCATCTCCTACGAGCAGTACTTC
TRBV11-2	-	TRBD2	TRBJ2-3	CASSLSPGGLAGGRDTQYF	TGTGCCAGCAGCTTATCCCCCGGAGGACTAGCGGGGGGGCGAGATACGCAGTATTTT
TRBV28	-	-	TRBJ2-3	CASSPPSADTDTQYF	TGTGCCAGCAGTCCCCCGTCGGCAGACACAGATACGCAGTATTTT
TRBV28	-	-	TRBJ2-2	CASSPHTVKAGELFF	TGTGCCAGCAGTCCACATACAGTGAAGGCCGGGGAGCTGTTTTTT
TRBV7-9	-	TRBD2	TRBJ2-1	CASSLVAGVYNEQFF	TGTGCCAGCAGCTTAGTAGCGGGGGTTTACAATGAGCAGTTCTTC
TRBV5-1	-	TRBD1	TRBJ1-4	CASSPSTGEGEKLFF	TGCGCCAGCAGCCCGAGTACAGGGGAGGGGGAAAAACTGTTTTTT
TRBV28	-	-	TRBJ1-5	CASSSLRRNQPQHF	TGTGCCAGCAGTTCCCTGAGGCGCAATCAGCCCCAGCATTTT
TRBV5-1	-	-	TRBJ2-7	CASSPDFYEQYF	TGCGCCAGCAGCCCGGACTTCTACGAGCAGTACTTC
TRBV28	-	-	TRBJ1-2	CASLSPSYGYTF	TGTGCCAGCTTAAGTCCAAGCTATGGCTACACCTTC
TRBV6-5	-	-	TRBJ1-1	CASISGSAMNTEAFF	TGTGCCAGCATCTCGGGCTCCGCGATGAACACTGAAGCTTTCTTT
TRBV23-1	-	-	TRBJ1-6	CASSQSAPLHF	TGCGCCAGCAGTCAATCCGCACCCCTCCACTTT
TRBV6-5	-	-	TRBJ1-4	CASRKDTLDEKLFF	TGTGCCAGCAGAAAGGACACGTTGGATGAAAAACTGTTTTTT
TRBV28	-	-	TRBJ1-6	CASSFTDSPLHF	TGTGCCAGCAGTTTCACTGATTCACCCCTCCACTTT
TRBV6-1	-	-	TRBJ2-5	CASSDGWEETQYF	TGTGCCAGCAGTGATGGGTGGGAAGAGACCCAGTACTTC
TRBV7-9	many	TRBD2	TRBJ2-1	CASSNILAELGNEQFF	TGTGCCAGCAGCAATATACTAGCGGAACTCGGCAATGAGCAGTTCTTC
TRBV4-1	-	-	TRBJ2-7	CASSQDLRGWEQYF	TGCGCCAGCAGCCAAGATTTGAGGGGCTGGGAGCAGTACTTC
TRBV5-4	-	TRBD2	TRBJ2-3	CASSPGRTSGVTDTQYF	TGTGCCAGCAGCCCCGGTAGGACTAGCGGGGTTACAGATACGCAGTATTTT